At least ten counts were recorded for the clone carrying this T cell receptor (beta chain). After removal of 6 bases from V and 2 bases from J, the junction contained 8 bases not matched to a gene. The CDR3 consists of 16 residues. Each CDR3 protein is one row after TCRdb ran MiXCR on the RT-PCR reads. The table lists fewer than 800,000 distinct CDR3 sequences, 13% to 15% of them singletons. The sequence was collected from a female donor in good health, serving as a healthy control. Sequencing used memory CD4+ T cells from blood. This sequence joins TRBV12-3 or TRBV12-4 and TRBJ2-3; 10 bases match TRBD2. The CDR3 DNA follows: TGTGCCAGCAGGTCCGGAGCGGGAGGGTCCACAGATACGCAGTATTTT. It translates to CASRSGAGGSTDTQYF.